This T cell receptor (beta chain) was recorded in a study of Ad26.COV2.S vaccination and SARS-CoV-2 variants. On the study more broadly: Participant was drawn from the COV1001 Ad26.COV2.S trial arm. Into the muscle, Ad26.COV2.S was dosed once or twice, 56 days apart.

TCRdb's copy holds only in-frame clones and misses some; the assay was immunoSEQ multiplex PCR. The sample yields about 410,000 clones, 92% seen once. Treatment defined: approximately 18 received Ad26.COV2.S at low or high dose, single or two shots; 5 received placebo; per-sample allocation not given. Sample collection was performed on day 63 after the first vaccine or placebo injection. Trimming cost V 5 bases and J 4 bases, with 18 bases left between them. CDR3 length: 16 amino acids. Germline loops: CDR1 LNHNV, CDR2 YYDKDF (reference sequence). Sequencing used peripheral blood, obtained in a trial of Ad26.COV2.S vaccine versus placebo. V gene TRBV15 combines with J gene TRBJ2-1; D is uncertain. The sequence was obtained from a person aged 18-60 years who received the Ad26.COV2.S COVID-19 vaccine or a placebo. The DNA of the CDR3 is TGTGCCACCAGCTTACATACCGGATCCCCTTACAATGAGCAGTTCTTC. Its protein product is CATSLHTGSPYNEQFF.